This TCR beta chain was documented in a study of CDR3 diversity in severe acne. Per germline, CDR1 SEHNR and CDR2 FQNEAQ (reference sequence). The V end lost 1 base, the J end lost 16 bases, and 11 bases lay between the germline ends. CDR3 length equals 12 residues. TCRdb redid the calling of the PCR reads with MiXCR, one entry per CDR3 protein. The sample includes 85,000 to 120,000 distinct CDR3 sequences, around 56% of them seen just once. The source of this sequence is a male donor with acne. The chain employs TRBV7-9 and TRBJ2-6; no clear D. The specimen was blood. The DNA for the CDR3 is TGTGCCAGCAGCTTAGATGTTTCAAGTCTGACTTTC. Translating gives CASSLDVSSLTF.